The 25 T cell receptor beta chains in this list originate from one sample, sequenced in a study of control samples from healthy donors and cancer patients. The data were produced by immunoSEQ multiplex PCR, yet TCRdb's version contains in-frame clones alone and is incomplete. Among around 20,000 clones listed, around nine tenths were seen once. The specimen sequenced was PBMCs. The receptors were gathered from a woman aged 55-75 years with head and neck cancer.

This sequence joins TRBV5-1 and TRBJ2-5; D is possibly TRBD1 (6 bases). The germline CDR1 and CDR2 sequences are SGHRS and YFSETQ. Deletions cut 2 bases from V and 4 bases from J, with 6 bases between. This CDR3 has 12 residues. CDR3 amino acids: CASSLQGETQYF. Written as DNA, the CDR3 is TGCGCCAGCAGCTTACAGGGAGAGACCCAGTACTTC.

The V call is TRBV28, the J call TRBJ2-1; 11 positions match TRBD1. The germline V gene encodes CDR1 MDHEN and CDR2 SYDVKM. Trimming at V came to 5 bases and at J to 6 bases, leaving 15 bases not matched to a gene. This CDR3 is 18 amino acids long. CDR3: CASSRHRTGGTRGNEQFF. DNA of the CDR3: TGTGCCAGCAGTCGACATAGGACAGGGGGCACGAGGGGCAATGAGCAGTTCTTC.

The sample holds one count of this clone. This sequence joins TRBV7-8 and TRBJ2-5; D might be TRBD1 (5 bases). Per the germline V gene, CDR1 is SGHVS and CDR2 is FQNEAQ. The CDR3 has 11 amino acids. V lost 7 bases and J lost 5, with 8 bases in between. CDR3 in DNA: TGTGCCAGCATCAAGGGGGAGACCCAGTACTTC. Translating gives CASIKGETQYF.

This clone was seen just once. V usage is TRBV2 and J usage is TRBJ2-5, with D possibly matching TRBD2 (5 bases). The CDR3 length is 14 residues. The germline gives CDR1 SNHLY, CDR2 FYNNEI. Trimming took off 10 bases at V and 5 bases at J, with 20 bases between the two ends. CDR3 protein: CATAPSLTGETQYF. The CDR3, as DNA: TGTGCCACTGCCCCCTCCTTGACGGGGGAGACCCAGTACTTC.

This chain uses TRBV28 with TRBJ2-7; the match to TRBD2 covers 12 bases. V lost 6 bases to trimming and J lost 5 bases; unmatched junction nucleotides: 8. Germline lookup yields CDR1 MDHEN and CDR2 SYDVKM. The CDR3 loop spans 15 amino acids. CDR3 coding DNA: TGTGCCAGCAGCTCTAGCGGGAGGGCCGATAACGAGCAGTACTTC. This encodes CASSSSGRADNEQYF.

This clone was picked up a small number of times. The gene calls are TRBV6-1 and TRBJ2-5; D might be TRBD2 (5 bases). Deletions cut 2 bases from V and 5 bases from J, with 12 bases between. The germline gives CDR1 MNHNS, CDR2 SASEGT. CDR3 length: 14 amino acids. DNA for the CDR3: TGTGCCAGCAGTGAAACGTCTCCGGGGGAGACCCAGTACTTC. Translating gives CASSETSPGETQYF.

This chain joins TRBV6-2 or TRBV6-3 and TRBJ2-2; perhaps TRBD1 as D (6 bases). Germline CDR1 MNHEY, CDR2 SVGEGT. The CDR3 has 14 residues. V gave up 6 bases and J gave up 6 bases, with 14 bases separating them. DNA for the CDR3: TGTGCCAGCAGCTTCCAGGGGACCCCCGGGGAGCTGTTTTTT. It codes for CASSFQGTPGELFF.

The chain couples TRBV10-3 to TRBJ2-1; 8 bases are a match to TRBD2. With 11 bases clipped from V and 7 bases from J, the junction kept 7 bases outside the gene matches. The CDR3 runs 12 residues. Germline CDR1 and CDR2: ENHRY and SYGVKD. The CDR3 sequence is CAAGLGENEQFF. In nucleotides, the CDR3 is TGTGCCGCGGGACTAGGAGAAAATGAGCAGTTCTTC.

This clone was counted only a few times. The V and J genes are TRBV11-2 and TRBJ1-1; D ambiguous. Trimming stripped 3 bases from V and 2 bases from J, with 7 bases between. Germline V gene data show CDR1 as SGHAT and CDR2 as FQNNGV. CDR3 length: 13 amino acids. The CDR3 loop is CASSFSDNTEAFF. In nucleotides, the CDR3 is TGTGCCAGCAGCTTCAGTGACAACACTGAAGCTTTCTTT.

The CDR3 nucleotides are TGTGCCAGCAGCCAAGTTCCTTACAGGGCCCGGAGGGGCTCCTACAATGAGCAGTTCTTC. The encoded protein is CASSQVPYRARRGSYNEQFF. The J gene is TRBJ2-1, the V gene TRBV14; D may be TRBD1 or TRBD2 (6 bases each). The CDR3 covers 20 residues. Germline CDR1 and CDR2: SGHDN and FVKESK. The V end was cut by 1 base, the J end by 0 bases, with 22 bases between.

The rearrangement links TRBV18 to TRBJ2-1; the match to TRBD2 covers 8 bases. The ends lost 0 bases at V and 7 bases at J; junction bases unmatched: 8. Germline V lookup: CDR1 KGHSH, CDR2 LQKENI. The CDR3 consists of 16 residues. CDR3 protein: CASSPPLSGSFNEQFF. In DNA, the CDR3 is TGTGCCAGCTCACCACCGTTGAGCGGGAGTTTTAATGAGCAGTTCTTC.

The rearrangement links TRBV28 to TRBJ1-2; 11 bases are a match to TRBD1. The CDR3 loop spans 15 amino acids. CDR1 MDHEN and CDR2 SYDVKM come from the germline V gene. V trimming: 5 bases; J trimming: 4 bases; junction bases outside the gene matches: 6. The CDR3 loop is CASSLRTGGSYGYTF. The CDR3 DNA reads TGTGCCAGCAGTCTGCGGACAGGGGGCAGCTATGGCTACACCTTC.

This rearrangement joins TRBV3-1 (or the pseudogene TRBV3-2) to TRBJ2-1; weak D call: TRBD2 (6 bases). Germline V CDR1 and CDR2: LGHDT, YNNKEL (reference sequence). Trimming shortened V by 4 bases and J by 3 bases, and 10 bases separated the two germline ends. The CDR3 covers 14 residues. CDR3 nucleotides: TGTGCCAGCAGCCGACCGGACTACTACAATGAGCAGTTCTTC. This encodes CASSRPDYYNEQFF.

This chain joins TRBV27 and TRBJ1-1; the D gene is possibly TRBD1 (5 bases). The CDR3 is 14 residues long. Trimming removed 3 bases at V and 3 bases at J, with 11 bases between. Germline V lookup: CDR1 MNHEY, CDR2 SMNVEV (reference sequence). The CDR3 region has the DNA TGTGCCAGCAGTTTTTACCCGGGGGACACTGAAGCTTTCTTT. It is translated as CASSFYPGDTEAFF.

This clone is medium-sized in the sample. The V call is TRBV5-1, the J call TRBJ2-1; 7 nucleotides line up with TRBD1. CDR1 SGHRS and CDR2 YFSETQ come from the germline V gene. This CDR3 is built from 14 residues. Trimming removed 0 bases from V and 9 bases from J; junction bases left unmatched: 6. The CDR3 DNA reads TGCGCCAGCAGCTTGGCCGTCGAGGGGGCTGAGCAGTTCTTC. Translated: CASSLAVEGAEQFF.

The rearrangement uses TRBV5-1 and TRBJ2-1, with 11 bases identical to TRBD2. Germline CDR1 is SGHRS and CDR2 is YFSETQ. The CDR3 loop spans 19 amino acids. V shed 4 bases and J 5 bases; nucleotides not matched to a gene: 17. CDR3 region: CASSLDGTLSGRANNEQFF. DNA of the CDR3: TGCGCCAGCAGCCTGGACGGAACCCTTAGCGGGAGGGCTAACAATGAGCAGTTCTTC.

This rearrangement joins TRBV11-2 to TRBJ1-2; D call uncertain. The germline V gene has CDR1 SGHAT and CDR2 FQNNGV. V was cut by 0 bases and J by 5 bases, with 13 bases left in between. CDR3 length: 15 amino acids. The CDR3 nucleotides are TGTGCCAGCAGCTTAGATCAGGCCACGGCGTATGGCTACACCTTC. Its protein product is CASSLDQATAYGYTF.

This chain joins TRBV18 and TRBJ2-5, with 8 bases identical to TRBD2. Germline CDR1 reads KGHSH; CDR2 reads LQKENI. The CDR3 is made up of 14 amino acids. V lost 3 bases, J lost 4 bases, and 4 bases stayed unmatched. The DNA for the CDR3 is TGTGCCAGCTCACCCTCCGCGGGAGGAGAGACCCAGTACTTC. Protein sequence: CASSPSAGGETQYF.

The genes are TRBV12-3 or TRBV12-4 and TRBJ2-1; maybe TRBD2 (6 bases). The CDR3 sequence is 13 residues long. The V end lost 3 bases, the J end lost 13 bases, and 16 bases lay between the germline ends. CDR3 sequence (DNA): TGTGCCAGCAGTTTGGGGAAGACTAGTCCTCAGTTCTTC. This sequence encodes CASSLGKTSPQFF.

This chain connects TRBV3-1 (or the pseudogene TRBV3-2) to TRBJ1-1; possible D gene TRBD1, 6 bases. V was cut by 7 bases and J by 1 base, with 13 bases left in between. The V gene's germline CDR1 is LGHDT and CDR2 YNNKEL (reference sequence). This CDR3 spans 14 amino acids. Written as DNA, the CDR3 is TGTGCCAGCAAACCCCTGGGACAGAACACTGAAGCTTTCTTT. Translation: CASKPLGQNTEAFF.

The gene calls are TRBV5-1 and TRBJ1-4; 9 bases align to TRBD1. Germline CDR1 reads SGHRS; CDR2 reads YFSETQ. The V segment lost 4 bases and the J segment 7 bases; nucleotides outside the gene matches: 5. The CDR3 sequence is 14 residues long. CDR3 sequence: CASSQDRGGEKLFF. In nucleotides, the CDR3 is TGCGCCAGCAGCCAGGACAGGGGCGGTGAAAAACTGTTTTTT.

The gene calls are TRBV27 and TRBJ1-4; tentative D call: TRBD1 (5 bases). Trimming removed 6 bases from V and 7 bases from J, with 15 bases in between. The CDR3 covers 14 residues. Germline loops: CDR1 MNHEY, CDR2 SMNVEV (reference sequence). The CDR3: CASRGLGGGEKLFF. The CDR3 bases are TGTGCCAGCAGGGGGTTGGGGGGGGGTGAAAAACTGTTTTTT. The whole variable domain, filled in from reference TRBV27 and TRBJ1-4, reads EAQVTQNPRYLITVTGKKLTVTCSQNMNHEYMSWYRQDPGLGLRQIYYSMNVEVTDKGDVPEGYKVSRKEKRNFPLILESPSPNQTSLYFCASRGLGGGEKLFFGSGTQLSVL.

This chain connects TRBV9 to TRBJ2-1; 13 nucleotides align to TRBD2. CDR3 length equals 15 residues. Germline V CDR1 and CDR2: SGDLS, YYNGEE. Losses at the gene ends were 0 bases for V and 12 bases for J; bases not matched to a gene: 6. The CDR3 DNA follows: TGTGCCAGCAGCGTAGTCGGGACTAGCGGGATAGGGCAGTTCTTC. It codes for CASSVVGTSGIGQFF.

This clone was seen a few times. The chain couples TRBV27 to TRBJ2-2; possible D gene TRBD1, 5 bases. Trimming shortened V by 5 bases and J by 10 bases, and 14 bases separated the two germline ends. This CDR3 has 13 amino acids. The germline gives CDR1 MNHEY, CDR2 SMNVEV (reference sequence). The CDR3 DNA follows: TGTGCCAGCAGTGTCCGCAGGGAACTGGAGCTGTTTTTT. Protein sequence: CASSVRRELELFF.

CDR3 sequence: CATSLLGEKLFF. The DNA of the CDR3 is TGTGCCACCAGCCTACTCGGGGAAAAACTGTTTTTT. The rearrangement joins TRBV15 to TRBJ1-4, with unresolved D. Trimming removed 5 bases at V and 8 bases at J, with 9 bases between. The CDR3 sequence is 12 residues long. Germline V gives CDR1 LNHNV, CDR2 YYDKDF (reference sequence).